Below, 22 T cell receptor beta chains from the same sample are listed, as sequenced in a study of early T cells in non-severe SARS-CoV-2 infection. TCRdb itself ran the 5' RACE reads through MiXCR, one entry per CDR3 protein. The sample carries 75,000 to 100,000 distinct CDR3 sequences, 14% recorded once. Sample: whole blood. These receptors came from an adult who was a healthcare worker with PCR-confirmed SARS-CoV-2 infection or an uninfected control (not recorded which).

Only one count was recorded for this clonotype. The rearrangement uses TRBV19 and TRBJ1-5, with D tentatively TRBD1 (6 bases). V dropped 3 bases and J dropped 2 bases, with 17 bases sitting between them. CDR3 length: 17 amino acids. Germline V gene sequence: CDR1 LNHDA, CDR2 SQIVND (reference sequence). CDR3 region: CASSIARGGTGNQPQHF. The CDR3 region has the DNA TGTGCCAGTAGTATCGCCAGGGGAGGGACTGGCAATCAGCCCCAGCATTTT.

This clonotype was recorded a few times. The chain links TRBV7-8 to TRBJ2-7, with D possibly being TRBD1 or TRBD2 (5 bases each). Germline V gene sequence: CDR1 SGHVS, CDR2 FQNEAQ. The CDR3 covers 14 residues. V was clipped by 5 bases and J by 4 bases, with 15 bases between them. Here the CDR3 DNA reads TGTGCCAGCAGCCACGCAGGGACGGAGTACGAGCAGTACTTC. Translating it yields CASSHAGTEYEQYF.

The chain combines TRBV6-1 with TRBJ1-3; D uncertain. The V gene lost 6 bases and the J gene lost 0 bases, with 3 bases spanning the gap. The CDR3 is made up of 12 amino acids. From germline, CDR1 is MNHNS and CDR2 SASEGT. The CDR3 nucleotides read TGTGCCAGCAGGGGCTCTGGAAACACCATATATTTT. Its translation is CASRGSGNTIYF.

The J gene is TRBJ2-7, the V gene TRBV7-2; the D is unclear. Deletions cut 1 base from V and 0 bases from J, with 10 bases between. Germline CDR1 SGHTA, CDR2 FQGNSA. This CDR3 has 15 residues. The CDR3 loop reads CASSLGHLSSYEQYF. CDR3 coding DNA: TGTGCCAGCAGCTTAGGGCATCTGAGCTCCTACGAGCAGTACTTC.

There are a few counts of this clonotype. This chain uses TRBV18 with TRBJ2-7; possibly TRBD1 or TRBD2 for D (5 bases each). The germline CDR1 and CDR2 sequences are KGHSH and LQKENI. V lost 3 bases and J lost 2, with 17 bases in between. The CDR3 runs to 16 residues. The CDR3 DNA follows: TGTGCCAGCTCACCTTCAAGGGGCCGGGGACCCTACGAGCAGTACTTC. It specifies CASSPSRGRGPYEQYF.

The chain links TRBV7-9 to TRBJ1-1; TRBD1 might be the D (6 bases). V lost 7 bases to trimming and J lost 6 bases, with 21 bases between them. The CDR3 is made up of 15 amino acids. CDR1 is SEHNR and CDR2 is FQNEAQ in the germline V gene (reference sequence). Here the CDR3 DNA reads TGTGCCAGCATCCTTAGTCAGGGGCAGGCCGCTGAAGCTTTCTTT. Protein sequence: CASILSQGQAAEAFF.

This clonotype has at least ten counts. The chain links TRBV11-2 to TRBJ2-3; D perhaps matches TRBD2 (5 bases). This CDR3 spans 14 amino acids. Between the trimmed V and J ends, which lost 6 bases and 10 bases, there was a span of 20 bases. The germline CDR1 and CDR2 sequences are SGHAT and FQNNGV. CDR3 bases: TGTGCCAGCAGTACGCTGGCCGGAGGATGGCCGCAGTATTTT. As protein: CASSTLAGGWPQYF.

The V gene is TRBV29-1, the J gene TRBJ1-1; 9 bases line up with TRBD1. CDR1 SQVTM and CDR2 ANQGSEA come from the germline V gene. The CDR3 loop spans 14 amino acids. Unmatched junction bases numbered 6, after V lost 6 bases and J lost 1 base. The chain's CDR3 is CSVGRTGANTEAFF. As DNA, the CDR3 is TGCAGCGTCGGTCGGACAGGGGCGAACACTGAAGCTTTCTTT.

The gene calls are TRBV4-1 and TRBJ2-1, with 11 bases lining up with TRBD2. Per germline, CDR1 MGHRA and CDR2 YSYEKL. Trimming took 1 base from V and 9 from J; bases not matched to a gene: 2. CDR3 size: 14 residues. CDR3: CASSQVLAGGEQFF. The CDR3, as DNA: TGCGCCAGCAGCCAAGTGCTAGCGGGGGGTGAGCAGTTCTTC.

This clonotype has only a few counts. The J gene is TRBJ1-2, the V gene TRBV12-3 or TRBV12-4, with TRBD1 matching over 7 bases. The CDR3 runs 14 residues. With V trimmed by 4 bases and J by 0 bases, 2 bases remained unmatched. The DNA for the CDR3 is TGTGCCAGCAGTTCGGACAGGTCTAACTATGGCTACACCTTC. Amino acid sequence: CASSSDRSNYGYTF.

This sequence joins TRBV5-6 and TRBJ2-3, with D unclear. This CDR3 comprises 13 residues. Germline V gene data show CDR1 as SGHDT and CDR2 as YYEEEE. V dropped 4 bases and J dropped 1 base, with 7 bases sitting between them. This CDR3 is CASSRVGTDTQYF. In DNA, the CDR3 is TGTGCCAGCAGCCGCGTGGGCACAGATACGCAGTATTTT.

This clonotype was counted only a few times. The gene calls are TRBV5-1 and TRBJ1-4; 9 positions agree with TRBD1. The CDR3 is made up of 15 amino acids. Germline CDR1 is SGHRS and CDR2 is YFSETQ. V shed 4 bases, J shed 5 bases, and the junction held 6 bases outside the gene matches. In DNA, the CDR3 is TGCGCCAGCAGCCTGCAGACAGGGGGAAATGAAAAACTGTTTTTT. It codes for CASSLQTGGNEKLFF.

The CDR3 DNA is TGTGCCAGCAGCCCTGCGGGATACGTTGACACTGAAGCTTTCTTT. This gives the protein CASSPAGYVDTEAFF. The gene calls are TRBV5-4 and TRBJ1-1; D gene ambiguous. V was shortened by 4 bases and J by 3 bases, with 16 bases between the two germline ends. CDR1 is SGHNT and CDR2 is YYREEE in the germline V gene (reference sequence). The CDR3 has 15 amino acids.

The chain combines TRBV5-6 with TRBJ1-3; D is ambiguous. The germline V gene has CDR1 SGHDT and CDR2 YYEEEE. There are 16 residues in the CDR3. Between the trimmed V and J ends, which lost 3 bases and 0 bases, there was a span of 13 bases. The CDR3 protein is CASSSVLSLSGNTIYF. CDR3 in DNA: TGTGCCAGCAGCTCCGTTTTAAGCCTCTCTGGAAACACCATATATTTT.

This clonotype was observed a few times. V is TRBV6-4 and J is TRBJ2-3; TRBD2 matches 8 bases. The junction had 9 bases not matched to a gene; V was cut back by 5 bases and J by 2 bases. CDR1 MRHNA and CDR2 SNTAGT come from the germline V gene. This CDR3 spans 16 amino acids. Written as DNA, the CDR3 is TGTGCCAGCAGTCCTCTAAGCGGGGGCCACACAGATACGCAGTATTTT. Residues: CASSPLSGGHTDTQYF.

This chain uses TRBV7-3 with TRBJ2-1; TRBD1 might be the D (6 bases). Germline V gene sequence: CDR1 SGHTA, CDR2 FQGTGA. V was cut by 4 bases and J by 6 bases, with 10 bases left in between. This CDR3 comprises 13 residues. CDR3 in amino acids: CASSSDRSNEQFF. The DNA of the CDR3 is TGTGCCAGCAGCTCCGACAGGTCCAATGAGCAGTTCTTC. Variable domain in full (rest from reference TRBV7-3 and TRBJ2-1): GAGVSQTPSNKVTEKGKYVELRCDPISGHTALYWYRQSLGQGPEFLIYFQGTGAADDSGLPNDRFFAVRPEGSVSTLKIQRTERGDSAVYLCASSSDRSNEQFFGPGTRLTVL.

This sequence joins TRBV19 and TRBJ2-3; 7 bases agree with TRBD2. The trim removed 3 bases at V and 4 bases at J, leaving 4 bases unmatched. The CDR3 runs 14 residues. Germline V gene lookup returns CDR1 LNHDA and CDR2 SQIVND (reference sequence). The CDR3: CASSMSGASDTQYF. CDR3 bases: TGTGCCAGTAGTATGAGCGGGGCCTCAGATACGCAGTATTTT.

This clonotype was counted at least ten times. The rearrangement joins TRBV6-6 to TRBJ2-1; perhaps TRBD2 as D (7 bases). Per the germline V gene, CDR1 is MNHNY and CDR2 is SVGAGI (reference sequence). This CDR3 comprises 15 residues. V lost 2 bases to trimming and J lost 8 bases, with 16 bases between them. The CDR3 spells CASSYQGRGFDEQFF. CDR3 sequence (DNA): TGTGCCAGCAGTTACCAGGGGAGGGGGTTCGATGAGCAGTTCTTC.

The chain uses TRBV28 and TRBJ2-7, with 14 bases fitting TRBD2. V shed 7 bases and J 11 bases; nucleotides not matched to a gene: 10. This CDR3 has 14 residues. The germline V gene encodes CDR1 MDHEN and CDR2 SYDVKM. This CDR3 is CASTGTSGGQREYF. CDR3 in DNA: TGTGCCAGCACGGGGACTAGCGGGGGCCAACGTGAGTACTTC.

This clonotype showed up many times. V is TRBV5-6 and J is TRBJ1-1, with D unclear. Per germline, CDR1 SGHDT and CDR2 YYEEEE. This CDR3 is 14 amino acids long. Trimming removed 2 bases at V and 0 bases at J, with 8 bases between. In nucleotides, the CDR3 is TGTGCCAGCAGCTTCGGCAGACTGAACACTGAAGCTTTCTTT. This codes for CASSFGRLNTEAFF.

This clonotype has only a few counts. The gene calls are TRBV6-5 and TRBJ1-6; 7 bases fit TRBD1. The junction had 1 base not matched to a gene; V was cut back by 5 bases and J by 3 bases. Germline V CDR1 and CDR2: MNHEY, SVGAGI. The CDR3 length is 14 residues. For the CDR3, the DNA is TGTGCCAGCAGTCGACAGGGCTATAATTCACCCCTCCACTTT. Protein product: CASSRQGYNSPLHF.

This chain joins TRBV7-9 and TRBJ1-2, with D unclear. The germline CDR1 and CDR2 sequences are SEHNR and FQNEAQ (reference sequence). The V gene lost 1 base and the J gene lost 8 bases, with 11 bases spanning the gap. CDR3 length equals 13 residues. CDR3 residues: CASSLVGNNGYTF. CDR3 in DNA: TGTGCCAGCAGCTTAGTTGGGAATAACGGCTACACCTTC.